The clone carrying this T cell receptor beta chain has only a few counts. Its antigen is undetermined. Regarding treatment: 19 received Ad26.COV2.S at low or high dose, single or two shots; roughly five received placebo; per-sample allocation not given. Day 63 after the first vaccine or placebo injection was the time point for sampling. These data belong to a study of Ad26.COV2.S vaccination and SARS-CoV-2 variants. The study, taken as a whole, reports: Assessments of TCR breadth and depth may have underestimated the total T cell responses. Ad26.COV2.S recipients had broader spike-specific TCRs (P = 0.0014).

Some clones are missing from TCRdb's copy, which holds only in-frame ones; the method was immunoSEQ multiplex PCR. The repertoire has about 440,000 clones, around nine tenths of them found once; the top ten carry about 13%. This TCR came from a person between 18 and 59 years old who received the Ad26.COV2.S COVID-19 vaccine or a placebo. The sample here was peripheral blood, taken in a trial of Ad26.COV2.S vaccine versus placebo.

The CDR3 coding sequence is TGTGCCATCAGACCCAGGGGGTCGAACACTGAAGCTTTCTTT. It encodes CAIRPRGSNTEAFF. J is TRBJ1-1 and V is TRBV10-3, with TRBD1 matching over 7 bases. This CDR3 contains 14 residues. The trim removed 6 bases at V and 1 base at J, leaving 5 bases unmatched. Germline loops: CDR1 ENHRY, CDR2 SYGVKD.